This T cell receptor beta chain was sequenced for a study of identical twins. The table lists this clonotype with a few counts. Its antigen remains unidentified. V lost 4 bases, J lost 7 bases, and 12 bases lay in between. Germline lookup yields CDR1 SGHKS and CDR2 YYEKEE (reference sequence). This CDR3 has 14 residues. Study-level points and caveats: Twins' excess sharing was less marked for out-of-frame beta sequences.

Unique molecular identifiers were present on the cDNA, which also gained a universal primer site by template switching. TCRdb reprocessed the 5' RACE reads via MiXCR and lists one record per CDR3 protein. The sample lists about 520,000 distinct CDR3 sequences; 20% to 25% were seen once. The same sample was also studied in work on T cells expressing NK-cell markers.

The clonotype was recovered from a woman between 18 and 29 years old in good health. The rearrangement uses TRBV5-5 and TRBJ1-6; D is uncertain. Material: CD4+ T cells sorted from blood. The DNA of the CDR3 is TGTGCCAGCAGCCCCGGATGGGTAAATTCACCCCTCCACTTT. This encodes CASSPGWVNSPLHF.